The rows below give T cell receptor beta chains drawn from one sample of a study of blood T cell repertoires in COVID-19. Clones were read by immunoSEQ multiplex PCR, and TCRdb kept only the in-frame ones, dropping some. The table lists around 250,000 clones, around 93% of them singletons. Sequenced material: PBMCs or T cells enriched from blood (not recorded which). These receptors originate from a human donor in a cohort exposed to, infected with or recovered from COVID-19 (not recorded which). The donor label of this sample is uncertain. The CDR3 runs from the conserved cysteine through the conserved F or W. The D gene is left open where the match is weak. The size of a clone is reported for some rows only, either as once, few or many, or as a class for expanded clones.

TRBV2	.	TRBJ1-2	TRBD1	TGTGCCAGCAGGCCTACCGGGACAGGTCCTGGCTACACCTTC	CASRPTGTGPGYTF
TRBV19	.	TRBJ2-1	.	TGTGCCAGTAGTATAGATCTATTGCGGGGGCTCCGGGATGAGCAGTTCTTC	CASSIDLLRGLRDEQFF
TRBV30	.	TRBJ1-1	TRBD1	TGTGCCTGGAGTGGGGGGACAGGGAGTACTGAAGCTTTCTTT	CAWSGGTGSTEAFF
TRBV7-3	.	TRBJ2-1	TRBD2	TGTGCCAGCAGCGATAGCGGGGGGGCCTACAATGAGCAGTTCTTC	CASSDSGGAYNEQFF
TRBV7-6	.	TRBJ2-5	.	TGTGCCAGCAGTTGGGGGCCCTTACAAGAGACCCAGTACTTC	CASSWGPLQETQYF
TRBV7-9	.	TRBJ2-3	TRBD1	TGTGCCAGCAGCTTAGACCCCGGACAGGGGCAAGATACGCAGTATTTT	CASSLDPGQGQDTQYF
TRBV30	.	TRBJ1-5	TRBD1	TGTGCCTGGAACGGACAGGGGGGTCAGCCCCAGCATTTT	CAWNGQGGQPQHF
TRBV29-1	.	TRBJ1-2	.	TGCAGCGTTCTAGGACAGCTTAACTATGGCTACACCTTC	CSVLGQLNYGYTF
TRBV24-1	.	TRBJ2-2	.	TGTGCCACCAGAAAGAGTCCTTCCTCGGGGACCGGGGAGCTGTTTTTT	CATRKSPSSGTGELFF
TRBV12-1	once	TRBJ1-5	.	TGTGCCAGCAGCTTCTTAAATCTACAGGGGATGGGCAATCAGCCCCAGCATTTT	CASSFLNLQGMGNQPQHF
TRBV2	once	TRBJ2-1	.	TGTGCCAGCGTTCGCCAGGTTCAGCACAATGAGCAGTTCTTC	CASVRQVQHNEQFF
TRBV5-8	.	TRBJ1-5	.	TGTGCCAGCAGCCCACTCCGGGTGGATCAGCCCCAGCATTTT	CASSPLRVDQPQHF
TRBV29-1	once	TRBJ2-1	.	TGCAGCGTTGAAGTTAAGATCTCGGATGAGCAGTTCTTC	CSVEVKISDEQFF
TRBV5-1	.	TRBJ2-1	TRBD1	TGCGCCAGCAGCTTGAAGGGGCAGGGGGAAGGTAATGAGCAGTTCTTC	CASSLKGQGEGNEQFF
TRBV7-2	.	TRBJ1-2	TRBD1	TGTGCCAGCAGCTTCCCCCGGGACAGGGGGCGCCACTATGGCTACACCTTC	CASSFPRDRGRHYGYTF
TRBV5-4	.	TRBJ2-1	TRBD1	TGTGCCAGCAGCCCGCCGGACAGGGGGCTATACAATGAGCAGTTCTTC	CASSPPDRGLYNEQFF
TRBV9	.	TRBJ1-1	.	TGTGCCAGCAGCGCCGCAGGGGCCCCTAACACTGAAGCTTTCTTT	CASSAAGAPNTEAFF
TRBV6-5	.	TRBJ2-7	.	TGTGCCAGCAAACGACACCCCTACGAGCAGTACTTC	CASKRHPYEQYF
TRBV7-8	once	TRBJ2-2	TRBD2	TGTGCCAGCAGCCCCCTAGCGGGGGTGGCCGGGGAGCTGTTTTTT	CASSPLAGVAGELFF
TRBV24-1	.	TRBJ2-3	TRBD1	TGTGCCACCAGTGATCCACGGACAGGCAACACAGATACGCAGTATTTT	CATSDPRTGNTDTQYF
TRBV5-1	.	TRBJ2-7	.	TGCGCCAGCAGCTTTGGCGGGGTCTCCTACGAGCAGTACTTC	CASSFGGVSYEQYF
TRBV3-1/TRBV3-2	.	TRBJ1-1	.	TGTGCCAGCAGCCGGACGGACTTTCGGCGTGAAGCTTTCTTT	CASSRTDFRREAFF
TRBV3-1/TRBV3-2	.	TRBJ2-5	TRBD2	TGTGCCAGCAGCCATGGACTAGCGGGGGGGCGAGAGACCCAGTACTTC	CASSHGLAGGRETQYF
TRBV6-5	.	TRBJ2-1	.	TGTGCCAGCAGGCAGGGGTTGTTGCAGTTCTTC	CASRQGLLQFF
TRBV29-1	.	TRBJ2-1	TRBD2	TGCAGCGTTGGGGGGAGGGGAAATGAGCAGTTCTTC	CSVGGRGNEQFF
TRBV20-1	.	TRBJ1-1	.	TGCAGTGCTCTCTTGGGGCTGGAAGCTTTCTTT	CSALLGLEAFF
TRBV4-1	.	TRBJ2-4	.	TGCGCCAGCAGCCAACCCACCCGGGGAGCCAAAAACATTCAGTACTTC	CASSQPTRGAKNIQYF
TRBV6-2/TRBV6-3	few	TRBJ2-2	.	TGTGCCAGCAGTTTAGGAGAAGCCGGGGAGCTGTTTTTT	CASSLGEAGELFF
TRBV5-8	.	TRBJ1-5	.	TGTGCCAGCAGCTCCGAAGCGGGGGTAGGCAATCAGCCCCAGCATTTT	CASSSEAGVGNQPQHF
TRBV6-1	.	TRBJ2-1	TRBD2	TGTGCCAGCAGTGAAGAGAACGGGGGGTCCTACAATGAGCAGTTCTTC	CASSEENGGSYNEQFF
TRBV11-1	.	TRBJ1-6	.	TGTGCCAGCAGCCCGACCACAGGATCACCCCTCCACTTT	CASSPTTGSPLHF